This entry concerns a single TCR beta chain. Its antigen is as yet unknown. TCRdb reprocessed the 5' RACE reads via MiXCR and lists one record per CDR3 protein. Counted here are hundreds of thousands of distinct CDR3 sequences, less than 25% occurring once; the ten biggest clones make up around 9.2%. This sample is part of a study of T-cell memory formation after mild COVID-19. Study information: Largely, TCR clusters stayed within a single donor. Overall study findings and caveats: CD4/CD8 balance characterized clones contracting day 15 to 85, and CD4+ skew characterized later expanders. Second-wave clones peaking on day 37 lacked confirmed SARS-CoV-2 specificity.

The sample consisted of PBMCs or a T cell subset sorted from them (not recorded which). This clonotype was obtained from an adult woman who had mild COVID-19 (a few samples of this study predate the infection). Cell type and time point are not known.

The DNA for the CDR3 is TGTGCCAGCAGCCGCAGAGACGCAGCACTGCCCGAGGCTTTCTTT. Translating it yields CASSRRDAALPEAFF. The V call is TRBV7-9, the J call TRBJ1-1; D is unclear. The CDR3 contains 15 residues. The ends were cut back, 5 bases at V and 11 bases at J, with 24 bases in the middle. Per the germline V gene, CDR1 is SEHNR and CDR2 is FQNEAQ (reference sequence).